This T cell receptor beta chain was captured in a study of T cell responses to AZD1222 COVID-19 vaccine (TCRdb year 2021). Concerning the study at large: AZD1222 recipients given second doses at about 4 weeks or at about 12 weeks were pooled, since spike-specific TCR depth and breadth were not found to differ between the two schedules. Trial participants were enrolled by age into 18-55, 56-69 and 70-plus year subgroups, with about 150, 27 and 61 TCR-sequenced participants respectively. A total of over 230 trial participants underwent TCR sequencing, of whom roughly 210 received two doses of AZD1222 and about 25 received two doses of the MenACWY control vaccine.

Counted from cysteine to phenylalanine, this CDR3 has 16 amino acids. Of the read, only the CDR3 DNA is kept; its 48 bases are in frame from base 1. CDR1 is given as KGHSH and CDR2 as LQKENI, both from the germline V gene. Trimming takes 2 bases from V and 0 bases from J, and the germline ends sit 13 bases apart. The time point label, read with the paper, signifies: baseline before first vaccination. Vaccinee samples were obtained from the UK trials COV001 and COV002, which included a single-blind randomized controlled phase 2/3 trial of AZD1222 (ChAdOx1 nCoV-19) in healthy adults. Trial participant PBMC samples were collected at day 0 and day 28 after the second dose for TCRbeta chain sequencing. A remark on this clone: What antigen it recognizes has not been identified. There are no base qualities to consult, and no much larger clone falls within one base.

What the work shows at the level of the full study, not this receptor alone: Conclusions about previously exposed vaccinees were limited because only 5 or 6 AZD1222 recipients were SARS-CoV-2 seropositive at baseline. The vaccine-associated CD4 TCRs covered the entire spike protein, and the dominant responses fell in regions 160-218 and 743-854. Most participants were white British and females outnumbered males, and the authors suggested that clonal diversity may have been underestimated. Because no day 14 peak-response samples were available, the repertoires could be characterized only after the peak T cell response. In the small 56-69-year group, the increase in depth fell short of significance, most likely because of low power. A significant rise in spike-specific TCR breadth and depth was observed after two AZD1222 doses relative to day 0 and relative to MenACWY recipients. Epitopes outside the regions mutated in the B.1.351 and B.1.1.7 variants were reportedly recognized by nearly half of the unique spike-specific TCRs.

The CDR3 regions of human TCRbeta chains were analyzed by immunosequencing. The paper's data handling went like this. Repertoire TCRs were matched against a reference library of SARS-CoV-2-specific TCRs generated with the MIRA antigen-specificity platform. Breadth was defined as the fraction of unique TCRs that were SARS-CoV-2-associated. Depth was defined as the fraction of total T cells that were SARS-CoV-2-associated. Using the MIRA data, each spike-specific TCR was mapped to the spike region that the TCR reacts to and placed in a CD4 or CD8 class. Log10-transformed breadth and depth values were compared by one-way ANOVA with Sidak's multiple comparisons tests. TCRdb took this table from immuneACCESS and kept in-frame rearrangements with V and J called. Such tables lack part of the clones; where checked against another copy, unresolved V genes explain under half of the gap, and the rest is unexplained. The D gene and trimming were derived from the DNA, and the V and J assignments and clone size from that table. This sample has over 100,000 clones in its table, and over 85% of those were observed once. Less than 6.5% of the sample goes to the ten largest clones.

The sample was peripheral blood, taken on day 0 of AZD1222 vaccination. The rearranged chain carries TRBV18 and TRBJ1-2; the D gene remains uncertain. The sequence came from an adult in good health. The DNA reads as follows: TGTGCCAGCTCACCAGAAGGTCCCCTAGCTAACTATGGCTACACCTTC. This yields the protein CASSPEGPLANYGYTF. The full variable domain, with segments outside the CDR3 supplied by the reference TRBV18 and TRBJ1-2 proteins, appears as NAGVMQNPRHLVRRRGQEARLRCSPMKGHSHVYWYRQLPEEGLKFMVYLQKENIIDESGMPKERFSAEFPKEGPSILRIQQVVRGDSAAYFCASSPEGPLANYGYTFGSGTRLTVV.